The 21 T cell receptor beta chains presented below share a single source sample, sequenced in a study of T cell responses to AZD1222 COVID-19 vaccine. Sequencing used immunoSEQ multiplex PCR; TCRdb keeps in-frame clones, though not all of them. Of some 100,000 clones detected, around 84% appear once; the ten largest clones hold approximately 15%. The sequenced sample was peripheral blood, obtained 28 days after the second AZD1222 dose. Receptors originate from an adult who received the AZD1222 COVID-19 vaccine.

DNA for the CDR3: TGTGCCAGTAGTATCCCCCCCGGACAGGGAACCACTGAAGCTTTCTTT. It specifies CASSIPPGQGTTEAFF. V usage is TRBV19 and J usage is TRBJ1-1; TRBD1 agrees at 8 bases. This CDR3 is 16 amino acids long. Germline CDR1 LNHDA, CDR2 SQIVND (reference sequence). Trimming at V came to 3 bases and at J to 4 bases, leaving 10 bases not matched to a gene.

The rearrangement joins TRBV12-5 to TRBJ1-1; perhaps TRBD1 as D (5 bases). V gave up 5 bases and J gave up 0 bases, with 13 bases separating them. Per the germline V gene, CDR1 is LGHNT and CDR2 is FRNRAP. The CDR3 extends over 15 amino acids. The CDR3 DNA is TGTGCTAGTGGTCCCGGACAAGGTTTGAACACTGAAGCTTTCTTT. Residues: CASGPGQGLNTEAFF.

The chain links TRBV19 to TRBJ2-3, with D possibly being TRBD1 (6 bases). This CDR3 comprises 16 residues. V lost 5 bases to trimming and J lost 5 bases, with 20 bases between them. CDR1 is LNHDA and CDR2 is SQIVND in the germline V gene (reference sequence). The DNA of the CDR3 is TGTGCCAGTAGTCGATCCCCCCAGGGGATCATAGATACGCAGTATTTT. It encodes CASSRSPQGIIDTQYF. Supplemented by reference TRBV19 and TRBJ2-3, the full variable domain reads DGGITQSPKYLFRKEGQNVTLSCEQNLNHDAMYWYRQDPGQGLRLIYYSQIVNDFQKGDIAEGYSVSREKKESFPLTVTSAQKNPTAFYLCASSRSPQGIIDTQYFGPGTRLTVL.

V and J are TRBV7-2 and TRBJ2-3; the D is unclear. Germline V gives CDR1 SGHTA, CDR2 FQGNSA. V was pared by 2 bases and J by 4 bases, with 10 bases between. The CDR3 loop spans 14 amino acids. The CDR3 DNA is TGTGCCAGCAGCTTAAGTGGGGAAGCAGATACGCAGTATTTT. Its protein is CASSLSGEADTQYF.

In its sample, this clone was seen once. The chain recombines TRBV7-9 with TRBJ1-6, with D possibly TRBD1 on 6 matching bases. Looked up from germline, CDR1 is SEHNR and CDR2 is FQNEAQ (reference sequence). The CDR3 is 14 residues long. V dropped 5 bases and J dropped 9 bases, with 14 bases sitting between them. DNA of the CDR3: TGTGCCAGCAGCGCACAGGGTTGGGGTTCACCCCTCCACTTT. This gives the protein CASSAQGWGSPLHF.

The CDR3 is CASSEDRGRGYTF. CDR3 DNA sequence: TGTGCCAGCAGTGAAGACAGGGGCCGGGGCTACACCTTC. This sequence joins TRBV2 and TRBJ1-2; 7 positions agree with TRBD1. The CDR3 extends over 13 amino acids. With 1 base clipped from V and 8 bases from J, the junction kept 4 bases outside the gene matches. Germline lookup yields CDR1 SNHLY and CDR2 FYNNEI. Filled out from reference TRBV2 and TRBJ1-2, the complete variable domain reads EPEVTQTPSHQVTQMGQEVILRCVPISNHLYFYWYRQILGQKVEFLVSFYNNEISEKSEIFDDQFSVERPDGSNFTLKIRSTKLEDSAMYFCASSEDRGRGYTFGSGTRLTVV.

The genes are TRBV7-2 and TRBJ1-1; no firm D call. The CDR3 covers 13 residues. Germline values: CDR1 SGHTA, CDR2 FQGNSA. The V gene lost 7 bases and the J gene lost 4 bases, with 13 bases spanning the gap. CDR3 sequence: CASNNMGFTEAFF. The CDR3 DNA follows: TGTGCCAGCAACAATATGGGTTTCACTGAAGCTTTCTTT.

The rearrangement joins TRBV19 to TRBJ1-5, with 7 positions matching TRBD1. J gave up 2 bases and V 5 bases, and 6 bases lay outside the gene matches. CDR1 LNHDA and CDR2 SQIVND come from the germline V gene (reference sequence). The CDR3 spans 15 residues. CDR3: CASSFDRAGNQPQHF. The DNA of the CDR3 is TGTGCCAGTAGTTTTGACAGGGCGGGCAATCAGCCCCAGCATTTT.

The J gene is TRBJ1-1, the V gene TRBV5-5, with D uncertain. V was trimmed by 0 bases and J by 4 bases, leaving 7 bases between them. The CDR3 runs 13 residues. Germline V gives CDR1 SGHKS, CDR2 YYEKEE (reference sequence). The CDR3 coding sequence is TGTGCCAGCAGCTTGGACGTGAGCACTGAAGCTTTCTTT. Its translation is CASSLDVSTEAFF.

This clone was counted a single time. The V and J genes are TRBV12-3 or TRBV12-4 and TRBJ1-2; D unclear. With 1 base removed from V and 8 bases from J, the gap between germline ends came to 11 bases. The length of the CDR3 is 13 residues. The DNA for the CDR3 is TGTGCCAGCAGTTTAGGTCCACTCCCGGGCTACACCTTC. Its translation: CASSLGPLPGYTF.

CDR3 sequence reads: CASSGQISDTQYF. The CDR3 DNA sequence: TGTGCCAGCAGTGGACAGATATCAGATACGCAGTATTTT. The rearrangement uses TRBV12-3 or TRBV12-4 and TRBJ2-3, with TRBD1 as a possible D gene (6 bases). The V end was cut by 5 bases, the J end by 4 bases, with 10 bases between. The CDR3 totals 13 residues.

This chain joins TRBV19 and TRBJ2-7, with D perhaps matching TRBD1 (5 bases). The V gene's germline CDR1 is LNHDA and CDR2 SQIVND (reference sequence). V dropped 4 bases and J dropped 0 bases, with 13 bases sitting between them. CDR3 length: 15 residues. The CDR3 reads CASSTSGLDSYEQYF. The CDR3 DNA is TGTGCCAGTAGTACGTCAGGGTTAGACTCCTACGAGCAGTACTTC.

V and J are TRBV7-9 and TRBJ2-7; no reliable D call. CDR1 SEHNR and CDR2 FQNEAQ come from the germline V gene (reference sequence). The CDR3 has 13 amino acids. V shed 8 bases and J shed 3 bases, with 14 bases lying between them. CDR3 region: CASASPRSYEQYF. CDR3 sequence (DNA): TGTGCCAGCGCCTCCCCTAGGAGCTACGAGCAGTACTTC.

The chain links TRBV18 to TRBJ2-1; no firm D call. Trimming pared 0 bases from V and 6 bases from J, leaving 9 bases between. CDR3 size: 14 residues. CDR1 and CDR2 from the germline V gene are KGHSH and LQKENI. The CDR3 region has the DNA TGTGCCAGCTCACCACCCGCAGGTCCCAATGAGCAGTTCTTC. Translating gives CASSPPAGPNEQFF. The full variable domain, with the rest looked up from reference TRBV18 and TRBJ2-1, is NAGVMQNPRHLVRRRGQEARLRCSPMKGHSHVYWYRQLPEEGLKFMVYLQKENIIDESGMPKERFSAEFPKEGPSILRIQQVVRGDSAAYFCASSPPAGPNEQFFGPGTRLTVL.

The chain employs TRBV2 and TRBJ2-1; unclear D gene. The germline V gene encodes CDR1 SNHLY and CDR2 FYNNEI. The CDR3 loop spans 13 amino acids. V was trimmed by 11 bases and J by 5 bases, leaving 16 bases between them. This chain's CDR3 is CAGSPAWHNEQFF. The CDR3, as DNA: TGTGCCGGATCGCCCGCGTGGCACAATGAGCAGTTCTTC.

CDR3 residues: CASTRTGTYEQYF. DNA of the CDR3: TGTGCCAGCACCAGGACAGGAACTTACGAGCAGTACTTC. This rearrangement joins TRBV6-5 to TRBJ2-7; 7 nucleotides line up with TRBD1. The CDR3 has 13 amino acids. With V trimmed by 7 bases and J by 4 bases, 7 bases remained unmatched. The germline V gene has CDR1 MNHEY and CDR2 SVGAGI.

The chain combines TRBV5-1 with TRBJ2-5; 12 bases align to TRBD2. Per the germline V gene, CDR1 is SGHRS and CDR2 is YFSETQ. The CDR3 has 15 residues. Unmatched junction bases numbered 1, after V lost 1 base and J lost 3 bases. The CDR3 DNA sequence: TGCGCCAGCAGCTTGCTAGCGGGAGGGGAAGAGACCCAGTACTTC. It codes for CASSLLAGGEETQYF.

This clone turned up a few times. CDR3: CASSEETIYGYTF. The CDR3 bases are TGTGCCAGCAGTGAAGAAACTATCTATGGCTACACCTTC. The genes are TRBV2 and TRBJ1-2, with no clear D. Trimming removed 1 base from V and 4 bases from J, with 7 bases in between. Germline V gene data show CDR1 as SNHLY and CDR2 as FYNNEI. This CDR3 has 13 residues.

CDR3 sequence: CASSLAGQGNEKLFF. As DNA, the CDR3 is TGTGCCAGCAGCTTAGCGGGACAGGGTAATGAAAAACTGTTTTTT. The chain uses TRBV7-8 and TRBJ1-4, with 9 positions matching TRBD1. Looked up from germline, CDR1 is SGHVS and CDR2 is FQNEAQ. Unmatched junction bases numbered 0, after V lost 0 bases and J lost 4 bases. This CDR3 is built from 15 residues.

The chain combines TRBV7-2 with TRBJ2-3; 8 nucleotides align to TRBD1. Germline V gene sequence: CDR1 SGHTA, CDR2 FQGNSA. This CDR3 has 15 residues. The J segment lost 2 bases and the V segment lost 5 bases, leaving 6 bases of the junction unmatched. CDR3 nucleotides: TGTGCCAGCAGCCCCCGGGACAGGCACACAGATACGCAGTATTTT. Its translation is CASSPRDRHTDTQYF.

The rearrangement uses TRBV9 and TRBJ2-5; 8 positions agree with TRBD1. The CDR3 is 14 residues long. CDR1 is SGDLS and CDR2 is YYNGEE in the germline V gene. J was trimmed by 5 bases and V by 5 bases; bases with no gene match: 8. The DNA for the CDR3 is TGTGCCAGCAGTCCTATGACAGGGGCTGAGACCCAGTACTTC. Amino acids: CASSPMTGAETQYF. The whole variable domain, remainder taken from reference TRBV9 and TRBJ2-5, is DSGVTQTPKHLITATGQRVTLRCSPRSGDLSVYWYQQSLDQGLQFLIQYYNGEERAKGNILERFSAQQFPDLHSELNLSSLELGDSALYFCASSPMTGAETQYFGPGTRLLVL.